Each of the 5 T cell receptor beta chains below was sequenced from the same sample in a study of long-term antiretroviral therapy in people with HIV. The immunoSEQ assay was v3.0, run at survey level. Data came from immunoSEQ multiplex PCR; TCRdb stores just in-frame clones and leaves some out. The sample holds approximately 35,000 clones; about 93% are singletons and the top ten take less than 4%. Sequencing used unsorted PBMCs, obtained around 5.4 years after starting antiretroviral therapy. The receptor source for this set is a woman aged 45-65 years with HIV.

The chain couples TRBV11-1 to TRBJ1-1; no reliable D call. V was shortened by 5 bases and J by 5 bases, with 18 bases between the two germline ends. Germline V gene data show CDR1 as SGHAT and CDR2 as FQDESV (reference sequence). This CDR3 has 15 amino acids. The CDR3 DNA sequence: TGTGCCAGCAGCCCCTGGAAAGGGTTGACAACTGAAGCTTTCTTT. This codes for CASSPWKGLTTEAFF.

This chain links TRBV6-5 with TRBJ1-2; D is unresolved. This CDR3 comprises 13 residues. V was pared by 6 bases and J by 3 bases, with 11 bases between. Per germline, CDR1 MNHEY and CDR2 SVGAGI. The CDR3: CASSPSPYYGYTF. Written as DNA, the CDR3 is TGTGCCAGCAGCCCGAGTCCCTACTATGGCTACACCTTC.

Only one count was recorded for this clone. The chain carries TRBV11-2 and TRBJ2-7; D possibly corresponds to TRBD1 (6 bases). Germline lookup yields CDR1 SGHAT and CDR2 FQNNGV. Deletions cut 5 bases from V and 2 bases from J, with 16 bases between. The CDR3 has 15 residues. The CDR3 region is CASSREPQGTYEQYF. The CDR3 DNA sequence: TGTGCCAGCAGCAGAGAGCCTCAGGGGACCTACGAGCAGTACTTC.

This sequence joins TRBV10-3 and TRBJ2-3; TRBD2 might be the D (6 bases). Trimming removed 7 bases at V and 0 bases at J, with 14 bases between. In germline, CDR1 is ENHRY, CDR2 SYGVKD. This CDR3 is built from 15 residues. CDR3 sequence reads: CAITGGMGSTDTQYF. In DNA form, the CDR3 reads TGTGCCATCACCGGGGGTATGGGGAGCACAGATACGCAGTATTTT.

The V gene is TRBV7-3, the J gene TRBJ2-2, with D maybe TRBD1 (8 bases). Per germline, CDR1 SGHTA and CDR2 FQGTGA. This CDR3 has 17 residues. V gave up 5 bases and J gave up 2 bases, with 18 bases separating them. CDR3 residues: CASSPDREGPNTGELFF. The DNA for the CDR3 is TGTGCCAGCAGCCCGGACAGGGAGGGGCCTAACACCGGGGAGCTGTTTTTT.